This T cell receptor beta chain was sequenced for a study of CD8+ T cells in alopecia areata. Germline V CDR1 and CDR2: SQVTM, ANQGSEA. The CDR3 extends over 14 amino acids. V lost 7 bases and J lost 0, with 16 bases in between. Notes on this clone: Its target is unknown.

The sequencing template was cDNA reverse transcribed from extracted RNA. The repertoire was sequenced with immunoSEQ multiplex PCR; TCRdb's copy has only in-frame clones and lacks some. In the table there are 110,000 to 150,000 clones, less than 75% of which are singletons. General study results and limits: In lesional scalp, particularly from alopecia totalis/universalis, clonality was higher than in normal scalp. Normal skin's resident alphabeta T cells are also sequenced in scalp samples. Compared with mice, patients displayed less clear TCR sharing, possibly for HLA-related reasons.

The sequence was collected from a human donor in good health. The V and J genes are TRBV29-1 and TRBJ2-7, with D tentatively TRBD1 or TRBD2 (5 bases each). The sequenced sample consisted of CD8+ T cells sorted from blood. CDR3 sequence reads: CSGAGTDDSYEQYF. The CDR3 DNA reads as TGCAGCGGGGCCGGGACCGATGACTCCTACGAGCAGTACTTC.